The rows below give T cell receptor beta chains drawn from one sample of a study of early T cells in non-severe SARS-CoV-2 infection. TCRdb redid the calling of the 5' RACE reads with MiXCR, one entry per CDR3 protein. Among some 78,000 distinct CDR3 sequences listed, roughly an eighth were seen once. Sequences were obtained from whole blood. These receptors originate from an adult who was a healthcare worker with PCR-confirmed SARS-CoV-2 infection or an uninfected control (not recorded which). The CDR3 runs from the conserved cysteine through the conserved F or W. D genes are given only for firm matches. Clone size is given for some rows only: seen once, a few or many times, or a class if the clone is expanded.

TRBV7-6	.	TRBJ2-1	many	CASSSDPANYNEQFF	TGTGCCAGCAGCTCGGACCCTGCGAACTACAATGAGCAGTTCTTC
TRBV11-3	TRBD2	TRBJ2-1	many	CASSLSPRASGRVGEQFF	TGTGCCAGCAGCTTAAGCCCCCGCGCTAGCGGGAGAGTTGGTGAGCAGTTCTTC
TRBV11-2	.	TRBJ1-5	many	CASSLGGSYSNQPQHF	TGTGCCAGCAGCTTAGGAGGCAGCTATAGCAATCAGCCCCAGCATTTT
TRBV6-5	TRBD1	TRBJ1-1	many	CASSFTVQGAAENTEAFF	TGTGCCAGCAGTTTCACAGTACAGGGGGCGGCGGAGAACACTGAAGCTTTCTTT
TRBV20-1	TRBD1	TRBJ2-3	.	CSARRRGRGPDTQYF	TGCAGTGCTAGAAGGCGTGGCAGGGGGCCAGATACGCAGTATTTT
TRBV9	.	TRBJ1-4	many	CASSVDAAGNEKLFF	TGTGCCAGCAGCGTAGATGCGGCGGGGAATGAAAAACTGTTTTTT
TRBV28	.	TRBJ2-7	few	CATRTTPYEQYF	TGTGCCACCAGGACAACTCCCTACGAGCAGTACTTC
TRBV28	TRBD2	TRBJ2-7	.	CASSRGGWPYEQYF	TGTGCCAGCAGTAGGGGAGGGTGGCCCTACGAGCAGTACTTC
TRBV19	.	TRBJ1-1	.	CASSIDREYLNTEAFF	TGTGCCAGTAGTATAGACAGGGAGTACCTGAACACTGAAGCTTTCTTT
TRBV5-1	.	TRBJ2-7	few	CASSPLRGEVREQYF	TGCGCCAGCAGCCCTCTACGAGGGGAGGTACGCGAGCAGTACTTC
TRBV2	TRBD1	TRBJ2-3	few	CASSVGQSSTDTQYF	TGTGCCAGCAGTGTGGGACAGTCTAGCACAGATACGCAGTATTTT
TRBV12-3/TRBV12-4	.	TRBJ1-2	few	CASSLTGGIGYTF	TGTGCCAGCAGTTTAACCGGGGGCATTGGCTACACCTTC
TRBV6-4	TRBD1	TRBJ1-1	.	CASRRGLGTEAFF	TGTGCCAGCAGGAGGGGGCTGGGAACTGAAGCTTTCTTT
TRBV5-1	.	TRBJ1-1	many	CASSSALANTEAFF	TGCGCCAGCAGCTCTGCACTGGCGAACACTGAAGCTTTCTTT
TRBV9	TRBD2	TRBJ2-5	.	CASSKYSSGWKTQYF	TGTGCCAGCAGCAAATATTCTAGCGGCTGGAAGACCCAGTACTTC
TRBV5-1	TRBD1	TRBJ1-1	.	CASSLGGQGQSTEAFF	TGCGCCAGCAGCTTGGGGGGACAGGGACAGAGTACTGAAGCTTTCTTT
TRBV7-6	.	TRBJ1-1	few	CASSLYTNTEAFF	TGTGCCAGCAGCTTGTACACGAACACTGAAGCTTTCTTT
TRBV2	.	TRBJ1-5	.	CASSGLGFSNQPQHF	TGTGCCAGCAGTGGCCTGGGGTTTTCCAATCAGCCCCAGCATTTT
TRBV29-1	.	TRBJ1-2	.	CSVERGTNYGYTF	TGCAGCGTTGAAAGGGGGACTAACTATGGCTACACCTTC